This is a list of T cell receptor beta chains from one sample in a study of identical twins. TCRdb itself ran the 5' RACE reads through MiXCR, one entry per CDR3 protein. The data contain some 96,000 distinct CDR3 sequences, 4.5% to 6.5% of them singletons. The sequencing input was memory T cells sorted from blood. The receptors were gathered from a woman aged 45-59 years in good health. CDR3s include the opening cysteine and the closing phenylalanine or tryptophan. Each record gives: V gene, J gene, clone size, D gene, CDR3 DNA, CDR3 protein. A D gene is named only where the DNA matches it firmly. A row's size may be missing; if present it is once, few, many or a size class.

V gene: TRBV6-5
J gene: TRBJ2-1
clone size: many
D gene: TRBD2
CDR3 DNA: TGTGCCAGCAGTTACTCGACTAGCGGACACAATGAGCAGTTCTTC
CDR3 protein: CASSYSTSGHNEQFF

V gene: TRBV20-1
J gene: TRBJ1-2
clone size: many
D gene: .
CDR3 DNA: TGCAGTGCTAGTGAGAGCGACTATGGCTACACCTTC
CDR3 protein: CSASESDYGYTF

V gene: TRBV6-1
J gene: TRBJ2-1
clone size: many
D gene: TRBD1
CDR3 DNA: TGTGCCAGCAGTGAAGAGGTCGGGACAGGGGTCCGCTACAATGAGCAGTTCTTC
CDR3 protein: CASSEEVGTGVRYNEQFF

V gene: TRBV24-1
J gene: TRBJ2-1
clone size: many
D gene: .
CDR3 DNA: TGTGCCACCAGTGATTTAGGAGAGGGAAGGACCGATGAGCAGTTCTTC
CDR3 protein: CATSDLGEGRTDEQFF

V gene: TRBV20-1
J gene: TRBJ2-5
clone size: many
D gene: TRBD1
CDR3 DNA: TGCAGTTTACCTTTAGGGGGCAGGGGGCGAAGAGGAGAGACCCAGTACTTC
CDR3 protein: CSLPLGGRGRRGETQYF

V gene: TRBV19
J gene: TRBJ1-1
clone size: many
D gene: .
CDR3 DNA: TGTGCCAGTAGTCCGGAGGGGTACACTGAAGCTTTCTTT
CDR3 protein: CASSPEGYTEAFF

V gene: TRBV15
J gene: TRBJ2-2
clone size: many
D gene: .
CDR3 DNA: TGTGCCACCAGCAGAGGGGTAGTTACCGGGGAGCTGTTTTTT
CDR3 protein: CATSRGVVTGELFF

V gene: TRBV5-1
J gene: TRBJ1-1
clone size: many
D gene: TRBD1
CDR3 DNA: TGCGCCAGCAGCTTGACAGGGGCGGGAACTGAAGCTTTCTTT
CDR3 protein: CASSLTGAGTEAFF

V gene: TRBV11-2
J gene: TRBJ2-4
clone size: .
D gene: .
CDR3 DNA: TGTGCCAGCAGCTTAGAGGCAGCCCTTGGCATTCAGTACTTC
CDR3 protein: CASSLEAALGIQYF

V gene: TRBV7-8
J gene: TRBJ1-2
clone size: many
D gene: TRBD1
CDR3 DNA: TGTGCCAGCAGCCGGCCGGGACAGGGGGCGAATGGCTACACCTTC
CDR3 protein: CASSRPGQGANGYTF

V gene: TRBV20-1
J gene: TRBJ1-2
clone size: .
D gene: .
CDR3 DNA: TGCAGTGCTACCGAAGGAGCCGGCTACACCTTC
CDR3 protein: CSATEGAGYTF

V gene: TRBV7-8
J gene: TRBJ2-5
clone size: many
D gene: TRBD2
CDR3 DNA: TGTGCCAGCAGCTTAGGGGAGCGGGAGAGGACCCAGTACTTC
CDR3 protein: CASSLGERERTQYF

V gene: TRBV9
J gene: TRBJ2-2
clone size: .
D gene: .
CDR3 DNA: TGTGCCAGCAGCGTAGGGAACAGGGCCACCGGGGAGCTGTTTTTT
CDR3 protein: CASSVGNRATGELFF

V gene: TRBV5-1
J gene: TRBJ2-1
clone size: many
D gene: TRBD1
CDR3 DNA: TGCGCCAGCAGCTTAACAGGGGGCGGCGTCTACAATGAGCAGTTCTTC
CDR3 protein: CASSLTGGGVYNEQFF

V gene: TRBV7-9
J gene: TRBJ2-1
clone size: .
D gene: TRBD2
CDR3 DNA: TGTGCCAGCAGCTTAACTCTAGCGGGATCCTACAATGAGCAGTTCTTC
CDR3 protein: CASSLTLAGSYNEQFF

V gene: TRBV6-4
J gene: TRBJ2-2
clone size: .
D gene: .
CDR3 DNA: TGTGCCAGCAGGGAGAGGGACACCGGGGAGCTGTTTTTT
CDR3 protein: CASRERDTGELFF

V gene: TRBV20-1
J gene: TRBJ2-5
clone size: many
D gene: TRBD2
CDR3 DNA: TGCAGTGCCCCCTCAGCGGGAGCGAGGGGGGAGACCCAGTACTTC
CDR3 protein: CSAPSAGARGETQYF

V gene: TRBV5-1
J gene: TRBJ2-3
clone size: many
D gene: .
CDR3 DNA: TGCGCCAGCAGCTTGGCCGGGAGTGTGCCAGATACGCAGTATTTT
CDR3 protein: CASSLAGSVPDTQYF

V gene: TRBV11-3
J gene: TRBJ1-3
clone size: .
D gene: .
CDR3 DNA: TGTGCCAGCAGTTGGAGGAACACCATATATTTT
CDR3 protein: CASSWRNTIYF

V gene: TRBV19
J gene: TRBJ2-7
clone size: many
D gene: .
CDR3 DNA: TGTGCCAGCAACCGCGGCGACAGCTGGGAGCAGTACTTC
CDR3 protein: CASNRGDSWEQYF